This TCR beta chain was identified in a study of control samples from healthy donors and cancer patients. CDR1 is GTSNPN, CDR2 SVGIG, per germline (reference sequence). V lost 0 bases to trimming and J lost 7 bases, with 10 bases between them. The CDR3 is 12 amino acids. Using immunoSEQ multiplex PCR, the repertoire was profiled, and TCRdb retains in-frame clones only, with some absent. The top ten hold approximately 6% of the sample, which has more than 75,000 clones, over 85% seen once. This sequence originates from a man aged 50 to 59 in good health. Sample: blood. The V call is TRBV30, the J call TRBJ2-7; possibly TRBD2 for D (6 bases). This CDR3 reads CAWSVLAEEQYF. In nucleotides, the CDR3 is TGTGCCTGGAGTGTATTAGCGGAAGAGCAGTACTTC.